This is a list of T cell receptor beta chains from one sample in a study of early T cells in non-severe SARS-CoV-2 infection. Each CDR3 protein is one row after TCRdb ran MiXCR on the 5' RACE reads. Of approximately 70,000 distinct CDR3 sequences listed, more than 4% are singletons. The source was whole blood, collected at baseline. The source of these receptors is an adult who was a healthcare worker with PCR-confirmed SARS-CoV-2 infection or an uninfected control (not recorded which). Both conserved end residues are part of each CDR3. Fields, in order: D gene, V gene, J gene, clone size, CDR3 protein, CDR3 DNA. D genes are given only for firm matches. Size is omitted from some rows. Given values are once, few, many or a class for expanded clones.

D gene: .
V gene: TRBV4-1
J gene: TRBJ2-1
clone size: many
CDR3 protein: CASSQGPGAAGGNEQFF
CDR3 DNA: TGCGCCAGCAGCCAAGGCCCCGGGGCGGCTGGGGGCAATGAGCAGTTCTTC

D gene: TRBD2
V gene: TRBV6-1
J gene: TRBJ2-1
clone size: many
CDR3 protein: CASSRRTSGSGNEQFF
CDR3 DNA: TGTGCCAGCAGTAGGAGGACTAGCGGGAGCGGGAATGAGCAGTTCTTC

D gene: TRBD2
V gene: TRBV12-3/TRBV12-4
J gene: TRBJ2-3
clone size: many
CDR3 protein: CASTPGTSGRAQYF
CDR3 DNA: TGTGCCAGCACCCCCGGGACTAGCGGGAGAGCCCAGTATTTT

D gene: .
V gene: TRBV4-1
J gene: TRBJ1-1
clone size: .
CDR3 protein: CASSQPQRGNTEAFF
CDR3 DNA: TGCGCCAGCAGCCAACCCCAGCGGGGGAACACTGAAGCTTTCTTT

D gene: TRBD2
V gene: TRBV10-3
J gene: TRBJ2-3
clone size: many
CDR3 protein: CAISGKGLAGLIDTQYF
CDR3 DNA: TGTGCCATCAGTGGAAAGGGACTAGCGGGCCTAATAGATACGCAGTATTTT

D gene: .
V gene: TRBV11-1
J gene: TRBJ2-2
clone size: .
CDR3 protein: CASSSPRGPPTGELFF
CDR3 DNA: TGTGCCAGCAGCTCACCCCGGGGGCCCCCGACCGGGGAGCTGTTTTTT

D gene: .
V gene: TRBV27
J gene: TRBJ1-4
clone size: few
CDR3 protein: CASSSRGSGLFF
CDR3 DNA: TGTGCCAGCAGTTCCAGGGGTTCGGGTCTGTTTTTT

D gene: .
V gene: TRBV5-1
J gene: TRBJ1-2
clone size: .
CDR3 protein: CASSLDRTGYGYTF
CDR3 DNA: TGCGCCAGCAGCTTGGATAGGACGGGCTATGGCTACACCTTC

D gene: .
V gene: TRBV20-1
J gene: TRBJ2-7
clone size: many
CDR3 protein: CSARENSHKLAYEQYF
CDR3 DNA: TGCAGTGCTAGAGAAAACAGTCATAAGCTGGCCTACGAGCAGTACTTC

D gene: .
V gene: TRBV27
J gene: TRBJ2-7
clone size: many
CDR3 protein: CASSSHGGPILCEQYF
CDR3 DNA: TGTGCCAGCAGTTCACACGGGGGACCCATTTTATGCGAGCAGTACTTC

D gene: TRBD2
V gene: TRBV6-6
J gene: TRBJ2-7
clone size: many
CDR3 protein: CASSYSTSGRAGISYEQYF
CDR3 DNA: TGTGCCAGCAGTTACTCGACAAGCGGGAGGGCCGGGATATCCTACGAGCAGTACTTC

D gene: .
V gene: TRBV20-1
J gene: TRBJ2-3
clone size: many
CDR3 protein: CSAPSSPGTDTQYF
CDR3 DNA: TGCAGTGCCCCCTCCTCGCCGGGCACAGATACGCAGTATTTT

D gene: .
V gene: TRBV3-1
J gene: TRBJ2-6
clone size: many
CDR3 protein: CASSQRPGANVLTF
CDR3 DNA: TGTGCCAGCAGCCAGCGTCCTGGGGCCAACGTCCTGACTTTC

D gene: TRBD1
V gene: TRBV7-2
J gene: TRBJ1-1
clone size: many
CDR3 protein: CASSRDRGRTEAFF
CDR3 DNA: TGTGCCAGCAGCCGGGACAGGGGGCGGACTGAAGCTTTCTTT

D gene: TRBD1
V gene: TRBV29-1
J gene: TRBJ1-2
clone size: .
CDR3 protein: CSVTDRGGYGYTF
CDR3 DNA: TGCAGCGTTACCGACAGGGGAGGGTATGGCTACACCTTC

D gene: TRBD1
V gene: TRBV5-1
J gene: TRBJ2-7
clone size: .
CDR3 protein: CASSPRIGGSSYEQYF
CDR3 DNA: TGCGCCAGCAGCCCAAGGATAGGGGGCTCTTCCTACGAGCAGTACTTC

D gene: .
V gene: TRBV4-1
J gene: TRBJ2-2
clone size: .
CDR3 protein: CASSIGQGTGELFF
CDR3 DNA: TGCGCCAGCAGCATAGGGCAGGGCACCGGGGAGCTGTTTTTT

D gene: .
V gene: TRBV18
J gene: TRBJ1-1
clone size: few
CDR3 protein: CASSQASGEAFF
CDR3 DNA: TGTGCCAGCTCACAAGCCTCCGGTGAAGCTTTCTTT

D gene: .
V gene: TRBV20-1
J gene: TRBJ1-5
clone size: many
CDR3 protein: CSASGRQGQPQHF
CDR3 DNA: TGCAGTGCTAGTGGGCGACAAGGGCAGCCCCAGCATTTT

D gene: TRBD1
V gene: TRBV20-1
J gene: TRBJ1-1
clone size: many
CDR3 protein: CSATTGVGTEAFF
CDR3 DNA: TGCAGTGCCACTACAGGGGTAGGGACTGAAGCTTTCTTT

D gene: TRBD2
V gene: TRBV28
J gene: TRBJ2-2
clone size: .
CDR3 protein: CASSFRGLANTGELFF
CDR3 DNA: TGTGCCAGCAGTTTTAGGGGACTAGCGAACACCGGGGAGCTGTTTTTT

D gene: TRBD2
V gene: TRBV20-1
J gene: TRBJ2-1
clone size: .
CDR3 protein: CSARAGTSGYNEQFF
CDR3 DNA: TGCAGTGCTAGAGCCGGGACTAGCGGATACAATGAGCAGTTCTTC

D gene: .
V gene: TRBV12-5
J gene: TRBJ2-5
clone size: few
CDR3 protein: CASAPEGQETQYF
CDR3 DNA: TGTGCTAGTGCCCCGGAGGGCCAAGAGACCCAGTACTTC

D gene: .
V gene: TRBV7-9
J gene: TRBJ1-6
clone size: few
CDR3 protein: CASSNRALSPLHF
CDR3 DNA: TGTGCCAGCAGCAACAGGGCCCTCTCACCCCTCCACTTT

D gene: TRBD1
V gene: TRBV7-2
J gene: TRBJ2-3
clone size: few
CDR3 protein: CASSSDRDLTDTQYF
CDR3 DNA: TGTGCCAGCAGCTCGGACAGGGACCTCACAGATACGCAGTATTTT

D gene: TRBD2
V gene: TRBV19
J gene: TRBJ2-1
clone size: many
CDR3 protein: CASSPTSPKLAVSYNEQFF
CDR3 DNA: TGTGCCAGTAGTCCCACCAGCCCAAAACTAGCGGTCTCCTACAATGAGCAGTTCTTC